These 30 T cell receptor beta chains were sequenced from one sample in a study of tumor-infiltrating lymphocytes in primary liver carcinoma. Starting material for RNA and DNA co-extraction consisted of about 19-32 mg of unsorted bulk tissue. Using a constant-region primer together with ProtoScript II reverse transcriptase, TCR beta cDNA was made from roughly 540 ng of total RNA. Researchers made the TCR beta libraries by running three nested multiplex PCR rounds with slightly modified ARM-PCR. TRBV1-TRBV30 forward and Cbeta reverse primers drove the first two approximately 11-cycle rounds. TCRdb re-called the multiplex PCR reads with MiXCR, one entry per CDR3 protein. The repertoire holds around 40,000 distinct CDR3 sequences, with about three quarters as singletons. Input material: liver tumor tissue from sampling region 2. Subset reported: tumor region T2, inferior pole. The receptors shown here come from a man aged 40-49 years with primary liver carcinoma and hepatitis B virus infection.

As concerns this clonotype: One end of the junction varies from germline; a read error may be responsible. The chain employs TRBV29-1 and TRBJ2-2; D is possibly TRBD2 (5 bases). The CDR3 contains 13 residues. CDR1 SQVTM and CDR2 ANQGSEA come from the germline V gene. The CDR3 sequence: CSIAQKPTGKLLF. The CDR3 coding sequence is TGCAGCATTGCACAAAAACCGACCGGGAAGCTGCTTTTT.

This clonotype was detected once. The chain is built from TRBV11-2 and TRBJ2-1; TRBD2 matches at 8 bases. Looked up from germline, CDR1 is SGHAT and CDR2 is FQNNGV. The CDR3 contains 17 residues. CDR3 sequence reads: CVSRLDRGGRFYNEQFF. The CDR3 nucleotides are TGTGTTAGCAGATTAGATAGGGGCGGGAGGTTCTACAATGAGCAGTTCTTC.

Comment on this clonotype: As the CDR3 is not closed by the conserved phenylalanine or tryptophan, this likely results from a read error. The V and J genes are TRBV29-1 and TRBJ2-5; no clear D. V lost 4 bases and J lost 2, with 8 bases in between. The CDR3 is made up of 12 amino acids. The V gene's germline CDR1 is SQVTM and CDR2 ANQGSEA. The CDR3 is CSVGLQQETQYI. CDR3 sequence (DNA): TGCAGCGTTGGACTGCAGCAAGAGACCCAGTACATC.

The CDR3, as DNA: TGTGCCAACAGTGCCGTAGCGGTATGTGTAAACAATGAGCAGTTCTTC. This encodes CANSAVAVCVNNEQFF. The chain recombines TRBV14 with TRBJ2-1, with a possible D match to TRBD2 (6 bases). Germline CDR1 SGHDN, CDR2 FVKESK. Trimming removed 10 bases from V and 5 bases from J, with 24 bases in between. The CDR3 totals 16 residues.

To note about this clonotype: Since the CDR3 does not end with the conserved phenylalanine or tryptophan, this likely comes from a read error. The chain is built from TRBV11-1 and TRBJ2-2, with a tentative D call TRBD1 (5 bases). Germline-derived CDR1 and CDR2 are SGHAT and FQDESV (reference sequence). The CDR3 is made up of 15 amino acids. The CDR3 sequence is CARSYTGPFSGELFS. CDR3 DNA sequence: TGTGCCAGAAGCTATACAGGACCTTTCTCTGGGGAGCTGTTTTCT.

Comment on this clonotype: One end of the junction varies from germline; a read error may be responsible. V gene TRBV29-1 combines with J gene TRBJ2-7, with D possibly TRBD2 on 6 matching bases. From germline, CDR1 is SQVTM and CDR2 ANQGSEA. The CDR3 totals 15 residues. CDR3 residues: CSFEDPGGSSYEQYF. CDR3 bases: TGTAGCTTTGAAGATCCAGGAGGGAGCTCTTACGAGCAGTACTTC.

About this clonotype itself: At one boundary the junction diverges from the germline segment, which might be a read error. CDR3 sequence (DNA): TGTGCCAGTAGCCAATCTCTGGTGAATGAGCGGTTCTTC. Amino acids: CASSQSLVNERFF. V and J are TRBV7-9 and TRBJ2-1; no reliable D call. Germline assignment: CDR1 SEHNR and CDR2 FQNEAQ (reference sequence). The CDR3 spans 13 residues.

For this clonotype: At one end, the junction sequence differs from germline, possibly due to a read error. The CDR3 nucleotides read TGTGCCCGGAGAGGTAGCGGGAGGGCCGATGGCGCTGAGCAGTTCTTC. Protein sequence: CARRGSGRADGAEQFF. V usage is TRBV30 and J usage is TRBJ2-1; 11 nucleotides match TRBD2. This CDR3 has 16 amino acids. Germline V CDR1 and CDR2: GTSNPN, SVGIG (reference sequence). Drawing the rest from reference TRBV30 and TRBJ2-1, the complete variable domain is SQTIHQWPATLVQPVGSPLSLECTVEGTSNPNLYWYRQAAGRGLQLLFYSVGIGQISSEVPQNLSASRPQDRQFILSSKKLLLSDSGFYLCARRGSGRADGAEQFFGPGTRLTVL.

About this clonotype itself: The conserved final phenylalanine or tryptophan is absent from the CDR3, which likely points to a read error. The gene calls are TRBV14 and TRBJ2-3, with 8 positions matching TRBD1. Germline V gives CDR1 SGHDN, CDR2 FVKESK. This CDR3 spans 16 amino acids. The CDR3 loop reads CASCQRQGRGSDTQYI. The DNA of the CDR3 is TGTGCCAGCTGCCAACGACAGGGGAGAGGGTCAGATACGCAGTATATT.

This clonotype was seen a handful of times. Here the CDR3 omits its conserved ending phenylalanine or tryptophan, so a read error is the likely source. V usage is TRBV29-1 and J usage is TRBJ2-7; D is ambiguous. Germline V gene data show CDR1 as SQVTM and CDR2 as ANQGSEA. The CDR3 is 13 amino acids. V lost 6 bases and J 0 bases, leaving 12 bases between the germline ends. In DNA form, the CDR3 reads TGCAGCGTGATAGTCCCCCTCTCCTACGAGCAGTACTCC. Amino acid sequence: CSVIVPLSYEQYS.

Remarks on this clonotype: A much larger clone lies a single base off, so this may be a read error. The chain links TRBV20-1 to TRBJ1-1, with 7 bases matching TRBD1. Trimming removed 8 bases from V and 5 bases from J; junction bases left unmatched: 11. CDR3 length: 13 residues. CDR1 and CDR2 from the germline V gene are DFQATT and SNEGSKA (reference sequence). The CDR3 reads CSTQTGRVTEAFF. CDR3 coding DNA: TGCAGTACTCAGACAGGGAGGGTGACTGAAGCTTTCTTT.

About this clonotype: It may be a read error: a sequence one base away is much more abundant. The chain links TRBV2 to TRBJ2-2; perhaps TRBD2 as D (6 bases). Per the germline V gene, CDR1 is SNHLY and CDR2 is FYNNEI. The CDR3 covers 15 residues. The CDR3 spells CASSRDSLYTGELLF. CDR3 bases: TGTGCCAGCAGCCGGGACTCCCTGTACACCGGGGAGCTGTTGTTT.

J is TRBJ1-6 and V is TRBV11-1; D ambiguous. This CDR3 has 13 amino acids. Germline-derived CDR1 and CDR2 are SGHAT and FQDESV (reference sequence). Trimming took 5 bases from V and 9 from J, leaving 11 bases between them. Here the CDR3 reads CASSSTLLSPLHF. The CDR3 nucleotides read TGTGCCAGCAGCAGCACACTGCTTTCACCCCTCCACTTT.

The table lists this clonotype with a few counts. The CDR3 end shows no conserved phenylalanine or tryptophan, and so a read error is likely. The chain has TRBV4-2 and TRBJ2-1, with D unclear. This CDR3 is 11 amino acids long. Germline CDR1 reads LGHNA; CDR2 reads YNFKEQ. CDR3 DNA sequence: TGTGCTAGCAGCCAAGCTGATGAGCAGTTCATC. It translates to CASSQADEQFI.

Worth noting for this clonotype: Compared with germline, one end of the junction differs, possibly owing to a read error. The chain combines TRBV10-1 with TRBJ2-2; 7 nucleotides align to TRBD2. CDR3 length: 16 residues. Germline V CDR1 and CDR2: WNHNN, SYGVQD (reference sequence). The CDR3 coding sequence is TGCACCAGCAGTGATGACTTAGCGGGGAACACCGGGGAGCTGTTTTTT. Protein: CTSSDDLAGNTGELFF.

This clonotype occurred a few times. This rearrangement joins TRBV9 to TRBJ2-1; a weak D match, TRBD2 (5 bases). V was shortened by 7 bases and J by 1 base, with 18 bases between the two germline ends. Germline CDR1 and CDR2: SGDLS and YYNGEE. This CDR3 spans 16 amino acids. The CDR3 DNA reads TGTGCCAGCTCTTTCGGAGGTCCGGGGTCCTACAATGAGCAGTTCTTC. Translated: CASSFGGPGSYNEQFF.

Of note for this clonotype: The junction differs from germline at one of its ends, possibly a read error. V usage is TRBV6-6 and J usage is TRBJ2-7; either TRBD1 or TRBD2 may supply D (5 bases each). Germline CDR1 MNHNY, CDR2 SVGAGI (reference sequence). This CDR3 is 16 amino acids long. The CDR3 nucleotides are TGTGCCAGCGGTCATTCCCCGGGACGCGGCTCCAACGAGCAGTACTTC. Amino acids: CASGHSPGRGSNEQYF.

The V gene is TRBV7-2, the J gene TRBJ2-2; 8 bases are shared with TRBD1. CDR1 SGHTA and CDR2 FQGNSA come from the germline V gene. With V trimmed by 5 bases and J by 6 bases, 5 bases remained unmatched. The length of the CDR3 is 14 residues. The CDR3 here is CASSPGTGAGELFF. For the CDR3, the DNA is TGTGCCAGCAGCCCGGGGACAGGAGCCGGGGAGCTGTTTTTT.

V gene TRBV6-5 combines with J gene TRBJ1-2; D is uncertain. Germline CDR1 MNHEY, CDR2 SVGAGI. The CDR3 is 16 amino acids. Between the trimmed V and J ends, which lost 9 bases and 5 bases, there was a span of 25 bases. CDR3 residues: CASSPGVGVVNYGYTF. CDR3 in DNA: TGTGCCAGTAGTCCCGGGGTCGGGGTCGTCAATTATGGCTACACCTTC.

With regard to this clonotype: A junction boundary mismatches the germline segment, possibly from a read error. The chain uses TRBV5-1 and TRBJ2-1, with D possibly matching TRBD2 (6 bases). The CDR3 runs 16 residues. Germline values: CDR1 SGHRS, CDR2 YFSETQ. The CDR3, as DNA: TGCGCCGGCAGTTCCGGGGGTGATTGGTCTGCCAATGAGCAGTTCTTC. Translating gives CAGSSGGDWSANEQFF.

V and J are TRBV7-3 and TRBJ2-5; perhaps TRBD1 as D (6 bases). The germline V gene encodes CDR1 SGHTA and CDR2 FQGTGA. CDR3 length: 14 residues. V was trimmed by 5 bases and J by 14 bases, leaving 24 bases between them. The CDR3 nucleotides read TGTGCCAGCAGCCGAAGCAGGGGACAAGAGATCCAATACTTC. This translates into CASSRSRGQEIQYF.

The rearrangement links TRBV7-9 to TRBJ2-1; unclear D gene. The V gene lost 5 bases and the J gene lost 9 bases, with 11 bases spanning the gap. CDR3 length: 12 residues. Per germline, CDR1 SEHNR and CDR2 FQNEAQ (reference sequence). The CDR3 DNA sequence: TGTGCCAGCAGCCCGAAGCGTTGTGAGCAGTTCTTC. Its protein is CASSPKRCEQFF.

A word on this clonotype: One end of the junction fails to match germline, which may point to a read error. CDR3 DNA: TGTGCCAGCAGCTTAGATAGGGGTGGGAGGTTCCACAATGAGCAATTCTTC. Its translation is CASSLDRGGRFHNEQFF. The rearrangement uses TRBV11-2 and TRBJ2-1; a possible D gene is TRBD2 (6 bases). The CDR3 has 17 residues. Germline CDR1 and CDR2: SGHAT and FQNNGV.

As to this clonotype: A much larger clone is a single base away; this may be a read error. The V and J genes are TRBV7-9 and TRBJ2-1; 10 bases are shared with TRBD2. CDR1 is SEHNR, CDR2 FQNEAQ, per germline (reference sequence). The CDR3 spans 14 residues. The CDR3 sequence: CASSGSLAGNVQFF. CDR3 bases: TGTGCCAGCAGCGGCTCACTAGCGGGGAATGTGCAGTTCTTC.

Worth noting for this clonotype: The junction shows a germline mismatch at one end, possibly a read error. This sequence joins TRBV5-5 and TRBJ2-2; 9 positions agree with TRBD1. The CDR3 runs to 15 residues. Germline assignment: CDR1 SGHKS and CDR2 YYEKEE (reference sequence). This CDR3 is CAGSLRTGAPGELFF. DNA of the CDR3: TGTGCCGGCAGCTTGAGGACAGGGGCCCCCGGGGAGCTGTTTTTT.

The chain joins TRBV6-1 to TRBJ2-5, with 7 bases aligning to TRBD2. J was trimmed by 5 bases and V by 8 bases; bases with no gene match: 11. Germline CDR1 MNHNS, CDR2 SASEGT. The CDR3 is 14 amino acids. CDR3 loop: CASSNNLGRETQYF. CDR3 sequence (DNA): TGTGCCAGCTCCAATAACCTCGGGAGGGAGACCCAGTACTTC.

For this clonotype: This likely comes from a read error, as the CDR3 has no conserved phenylalanine or tryptophan at its end. V usage is TRBV14 and J usage is TRBJ2-1, with 8 nucleotides matching TRBD2. Looked up from germline, CDR1 is SGHDN and CDR2 is FVKESK. This CDR3 is built from 16 residues. CDR3 in DNA: TGTGTCGGCAGTGCCGTAGCGGGATGGGTAAACAATGAGCAGTTCTTA. Encoded protein: CVGSAVAGWVNNEQFL.

This clonotype was picked up many times. The rearrangement links TRBV6-1 to TRBJ1-1; no definite D call. CDR3 length: 15 residues. Germline V gene lookup returns CDR1 MNHNS and CDR2 SASEGT. V was pared by 4 bases and J by 0 bases, with 12 bases between. The CDR3 DNA sequence: TGTGCCAGCAGTGCAGTACACGGAGTGAACACTGAAGCTTTCTTT. Translated: CASSAVHGVNTEAFF.

Of note for this clonotype: A much larger clone lies one base from this, so it may be a read error. The CDR3 nucleotides are TGTGCCAGCAGGGGGCGGGCCGGGGAGCTGTTTTTT. This codes for CASRGRAGELFF. The genes are TRBV25-1 and TRBJ2-2; D is perhaps TRBD1 or TRBD2 (5 bases each). The CDR3 runs 12 residues. V was trimmed by 6 bases and J by 6 bases, leaving 8 bases between them. Per germline, CDR1 MGHDK and CDR2 SYGVNS.

About this clonotype: The junction departs from the called germline gene at one end, perhaps through a read error. V is TRBV29-1 and J is TRBJ2-5; the D gene could be TRBD1 or TRBD2 (5 bases each). CDR3 size: 15 residues. Looked up from germline, CDR1 is SQVTM and CDR2 is ANQGSEA. The CDR3: CSVEADKGRAETQYF. In DNA form, the CDR3 reads TGCAGTGTTGAAGCGGACAAGGGGCGAGCGGAGACCCAGTACTTC.